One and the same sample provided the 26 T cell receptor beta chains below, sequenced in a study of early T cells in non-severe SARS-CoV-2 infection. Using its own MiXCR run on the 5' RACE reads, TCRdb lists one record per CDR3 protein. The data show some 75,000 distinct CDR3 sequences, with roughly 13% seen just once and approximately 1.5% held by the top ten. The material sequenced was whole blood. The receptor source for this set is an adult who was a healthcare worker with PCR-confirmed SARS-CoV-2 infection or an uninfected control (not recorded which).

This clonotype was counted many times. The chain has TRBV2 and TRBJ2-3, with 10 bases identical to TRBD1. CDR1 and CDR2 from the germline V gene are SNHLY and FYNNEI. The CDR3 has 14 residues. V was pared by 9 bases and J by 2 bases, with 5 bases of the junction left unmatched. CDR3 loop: CASRTGGSTDTQYF. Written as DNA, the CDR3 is TGTGCCAGTAGGACAGGGGGATCCACAGATACGCAGTATTTT.

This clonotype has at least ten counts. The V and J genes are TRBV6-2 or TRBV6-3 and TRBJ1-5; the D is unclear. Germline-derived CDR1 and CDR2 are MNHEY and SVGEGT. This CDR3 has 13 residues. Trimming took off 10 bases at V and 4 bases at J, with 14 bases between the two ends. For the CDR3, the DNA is TGTGCCACCCAACTGGGAATTAATCAGCCCCAGCATTTT. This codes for CATQLGINQPQHF.

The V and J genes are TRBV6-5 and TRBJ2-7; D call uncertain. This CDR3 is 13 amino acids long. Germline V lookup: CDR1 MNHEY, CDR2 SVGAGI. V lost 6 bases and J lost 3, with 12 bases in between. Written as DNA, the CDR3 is TGTGCCAGCAGGAAGATTGCTGGCTACGAGCAGTACTTC. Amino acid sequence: CASRKIAGYEQYF.

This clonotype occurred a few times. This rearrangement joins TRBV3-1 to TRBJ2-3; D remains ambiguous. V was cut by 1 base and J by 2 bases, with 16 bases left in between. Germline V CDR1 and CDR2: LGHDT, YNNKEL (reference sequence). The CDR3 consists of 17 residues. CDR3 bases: TGTGCCAGCAGCCAAGTTTTCAAGGCCCCAAACACAGATACGCAGTATTTT. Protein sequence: CASSQVFKAPNTDTQYF.

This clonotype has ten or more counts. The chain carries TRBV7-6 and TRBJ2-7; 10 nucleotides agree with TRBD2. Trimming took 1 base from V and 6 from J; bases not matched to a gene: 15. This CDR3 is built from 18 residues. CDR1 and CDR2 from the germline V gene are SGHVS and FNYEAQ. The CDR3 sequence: CASSLVSSGGPTPFEQYF. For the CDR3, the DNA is TGTGCCAGCAGCTTAGTGTCTAGCGGGGGCCCGACCCCCTTCGAGCAGTACTTC.

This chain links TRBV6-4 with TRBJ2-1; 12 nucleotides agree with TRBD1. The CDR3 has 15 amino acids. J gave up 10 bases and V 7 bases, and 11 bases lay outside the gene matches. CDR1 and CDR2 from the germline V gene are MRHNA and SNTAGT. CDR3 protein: CASTPGTGGLGEQFF. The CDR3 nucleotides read TGTGCCAGCACGCCCGGGACAGGGGGCTTAGGGGAGCAGTTCTTC.

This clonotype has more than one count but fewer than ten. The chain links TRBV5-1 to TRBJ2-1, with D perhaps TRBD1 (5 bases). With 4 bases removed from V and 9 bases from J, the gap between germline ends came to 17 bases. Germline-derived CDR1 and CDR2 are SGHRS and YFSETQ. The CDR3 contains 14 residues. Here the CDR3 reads CASSRDPQGTEQFF. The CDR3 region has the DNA TGCGCCAGCAGCAGGGATCCGCAGGGCACTGAGCAGTTCTTC.

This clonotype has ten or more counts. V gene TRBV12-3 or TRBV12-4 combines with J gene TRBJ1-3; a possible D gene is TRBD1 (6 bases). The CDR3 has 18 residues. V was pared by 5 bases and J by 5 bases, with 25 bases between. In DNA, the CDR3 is TGTGCCAGCAGTCTCGTCGTGGGGGCCCCCCTGGACCGAAACACCATATATTTT. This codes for CASSLVVGAPLDRNTIYF.

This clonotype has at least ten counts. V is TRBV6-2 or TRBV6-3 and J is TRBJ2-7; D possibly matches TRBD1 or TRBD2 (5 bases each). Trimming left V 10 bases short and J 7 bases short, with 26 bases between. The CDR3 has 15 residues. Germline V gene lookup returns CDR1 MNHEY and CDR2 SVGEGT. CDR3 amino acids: CATKKDGTDGGEQYF. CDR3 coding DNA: TGTGCCACCAAAAAGGACGGGACGGATGGCGGGGAGCAGTACTTC.

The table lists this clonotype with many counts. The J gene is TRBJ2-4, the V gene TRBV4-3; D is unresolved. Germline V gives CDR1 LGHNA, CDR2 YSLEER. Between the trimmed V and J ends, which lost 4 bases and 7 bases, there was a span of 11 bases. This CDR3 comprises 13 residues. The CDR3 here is CASSPWRKNIQYF. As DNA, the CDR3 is TGCGCCAGCAGCCCCTGGCGGAAGAACATTCAGTACTTC.

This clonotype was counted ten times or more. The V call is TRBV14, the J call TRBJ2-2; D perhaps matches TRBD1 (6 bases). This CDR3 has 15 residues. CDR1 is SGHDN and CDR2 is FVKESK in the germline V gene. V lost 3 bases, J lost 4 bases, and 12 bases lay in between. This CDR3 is CASSQGQPSTGELFF. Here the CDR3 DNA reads TGTGCCAGCAGCCAGGGACAACCCTCCACCGGGGAGCTGTTTTTT. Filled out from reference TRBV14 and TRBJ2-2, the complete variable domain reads EAGVTQFPSHSVIEKGQTVTLRCDPISGHDNLYWYRRVMGKEIKFLLHFVKESKQDESGMPNNRFLAERTGGTYSTLKVQPAELEDSGVYFCASSQGQPSTGELFFGEGSRLTVL.

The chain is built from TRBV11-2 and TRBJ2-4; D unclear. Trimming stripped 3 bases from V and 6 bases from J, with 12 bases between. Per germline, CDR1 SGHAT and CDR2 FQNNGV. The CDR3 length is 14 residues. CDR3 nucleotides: TGTGCCAGCAGCTTCCTCGGCCCCGGAAACATTCAGTACTTC. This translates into CASSFLGPGNIQYF.

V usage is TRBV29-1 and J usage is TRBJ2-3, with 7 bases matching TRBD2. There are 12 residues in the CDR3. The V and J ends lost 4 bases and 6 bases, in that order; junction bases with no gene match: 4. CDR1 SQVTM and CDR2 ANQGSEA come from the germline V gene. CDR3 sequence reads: CSVGTSVDTQYF. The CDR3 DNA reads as TGCAGCGTTGGGACTAGTGTCGATACGCAGTATTTT.

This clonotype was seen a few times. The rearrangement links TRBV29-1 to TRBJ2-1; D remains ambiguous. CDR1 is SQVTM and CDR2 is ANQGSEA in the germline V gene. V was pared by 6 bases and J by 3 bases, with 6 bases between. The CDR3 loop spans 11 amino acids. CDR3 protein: CSVRYYNEQFF. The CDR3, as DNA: TGCAGCGTACGATACTACAATGAGCAGTTCTTC.

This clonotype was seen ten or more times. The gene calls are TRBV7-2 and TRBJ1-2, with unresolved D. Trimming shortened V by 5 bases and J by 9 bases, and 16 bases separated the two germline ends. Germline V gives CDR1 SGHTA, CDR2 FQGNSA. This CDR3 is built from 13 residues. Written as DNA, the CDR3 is TGTGCCAGCAGCACACGTAGGGTCAACCGCTACACCTTC. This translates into CASSTRRVNRYTF.

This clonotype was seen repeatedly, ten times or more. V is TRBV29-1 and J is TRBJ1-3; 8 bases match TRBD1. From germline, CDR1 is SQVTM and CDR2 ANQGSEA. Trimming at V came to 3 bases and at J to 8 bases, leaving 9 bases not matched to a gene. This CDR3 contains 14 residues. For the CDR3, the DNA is TGCAGCGTTGACGAGAGGACAGGGTACGACACCATATATTTT. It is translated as CSVDERTGYDTIYF.

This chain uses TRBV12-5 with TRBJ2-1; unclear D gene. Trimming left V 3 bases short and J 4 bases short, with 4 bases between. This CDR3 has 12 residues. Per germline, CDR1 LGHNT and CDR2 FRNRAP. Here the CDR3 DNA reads TGTGCTAGTGGTTTCTCGTACAATGAGCAGTTCTTC. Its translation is CASGFSYNEQFF.

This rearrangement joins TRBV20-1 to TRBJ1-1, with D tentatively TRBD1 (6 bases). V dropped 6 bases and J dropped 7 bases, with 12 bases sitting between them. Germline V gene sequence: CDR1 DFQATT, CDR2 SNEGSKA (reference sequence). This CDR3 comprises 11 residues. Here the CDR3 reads CSAQGYSEAFF. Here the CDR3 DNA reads TGCAGTGCCCAGGGGTATAGTGAAGCTTTCTTT.

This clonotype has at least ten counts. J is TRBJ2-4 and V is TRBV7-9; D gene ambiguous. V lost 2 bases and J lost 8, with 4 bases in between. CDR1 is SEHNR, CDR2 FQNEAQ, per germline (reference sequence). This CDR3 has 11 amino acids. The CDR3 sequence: CASSLSDIQYF. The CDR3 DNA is TGTGCCAGCAGCTTATCGGACATTCAGTACTTC.

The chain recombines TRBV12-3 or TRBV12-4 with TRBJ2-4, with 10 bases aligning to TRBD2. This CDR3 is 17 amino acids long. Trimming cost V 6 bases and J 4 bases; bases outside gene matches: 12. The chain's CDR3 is CASRGTQGTSVKNIQYF. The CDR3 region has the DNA TGTGCCAGCAGAGGTACTCAAGGGACTAGCGTTAAAAACATTCAGTACTTC.

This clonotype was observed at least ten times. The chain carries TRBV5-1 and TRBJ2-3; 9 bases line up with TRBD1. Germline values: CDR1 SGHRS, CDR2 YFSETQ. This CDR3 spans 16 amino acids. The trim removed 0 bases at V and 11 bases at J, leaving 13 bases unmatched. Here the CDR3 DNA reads TGCGCCAGCAGCTTGGAGGGGACAGGGCCCCCGAGGGGGCAGTATTTT. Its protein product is CASSLEGTGPPRGQYF.

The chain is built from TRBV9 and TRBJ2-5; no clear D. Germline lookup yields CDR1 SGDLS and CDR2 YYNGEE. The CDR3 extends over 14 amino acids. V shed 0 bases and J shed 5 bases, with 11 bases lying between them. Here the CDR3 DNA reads TGTGCCAGCAGCGTAGAGCCCAACGGGGAGACCCAGTACTTC. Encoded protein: CASSVEPNGETQYF.

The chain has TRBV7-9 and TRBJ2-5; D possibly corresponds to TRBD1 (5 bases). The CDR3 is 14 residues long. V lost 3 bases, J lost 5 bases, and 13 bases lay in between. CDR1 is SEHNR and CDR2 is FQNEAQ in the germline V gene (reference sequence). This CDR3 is CASSLTGAQETQYF. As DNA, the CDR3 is TGTGCCAGCAGCTTGACTGGGGCCCAGGAGACCCAGTACTTC.

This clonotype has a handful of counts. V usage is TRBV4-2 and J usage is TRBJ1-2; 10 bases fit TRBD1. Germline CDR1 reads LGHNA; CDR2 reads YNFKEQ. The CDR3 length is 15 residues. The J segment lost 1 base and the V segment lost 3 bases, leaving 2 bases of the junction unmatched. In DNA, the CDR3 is TGTGCCAGCAGCCAGGGACAGGGGCTTAACTATGGCTACACCTTC. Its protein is CASSQGQGLNYGYTF.

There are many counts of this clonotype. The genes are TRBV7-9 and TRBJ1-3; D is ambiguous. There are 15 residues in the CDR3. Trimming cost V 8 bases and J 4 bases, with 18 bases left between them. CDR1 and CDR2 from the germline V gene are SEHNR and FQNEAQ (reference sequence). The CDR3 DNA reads TGTGCCAGCGGTACGCCGCAATCGTCCGGAAACACCATATATTTT. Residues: CASGTPQSSGNTIYF.

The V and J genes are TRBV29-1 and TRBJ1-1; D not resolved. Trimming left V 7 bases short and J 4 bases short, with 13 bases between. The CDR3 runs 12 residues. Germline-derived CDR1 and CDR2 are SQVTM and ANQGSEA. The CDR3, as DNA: TGCAGCGGGACCCCCTGGGGCACTGAAGCTTTCTTT. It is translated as CSGTPWGTEAFF.